Below, 14 T cell receptor beta chains from the same sample are listed, as sequenced in a study of Ad26.COV2.S vaccination and SARS-CoV-2 variants. TCRdb's table, derived via immunoSEQ multiplex PCR, lists solely in-frame clones and lacks some. The table lists 350,000 to 500,000 clones, roughly 90% of them singletons, with over 9% in the top ten. As for treatment: about 20 received Ad26.COV2.S at low or high dose, single or two shots; five or six received placebo; per-sample allocation not given. It was on day 63 after the first vaccine or placebo injection that samples were taken. The sequences come from peripheral blood, collected in a trial of Ad26.COV2.S vaccine versus placebo. These receptors came from a person aged 18-60 years who received the Ad26.COV2.S COVID-19 vaccine or a placebo.

The chain employs TRBV7-6 and TRBJ2-6; D gene unclear. The CDR3 runs to 20 residues. V shed 1 base and J shed 0 bases, with 19 bases lying between them. CDR1 and CDR2 from the germline V gene are SGHVS and FNYEAQ. The CDR3 DNA sequence: TGTGCCAGCAGCTTAGAAGGTCCAGCCACGATCAGCTCTGGGGCCAACGTCCTGACTTTC. This codes for CASSLEGPATISSGANVLTF.

The chain has TRBV15 and TRBJ2-7; tentatively, D is TRBD2 (5 bases). This CDR3 is 14 amino acids long. The V and J ends lost 3 bases and 6 bases respectively, with 15 bases between them. Germline assignment: CDR1 LNHNV and CDR2 YYDKDF (reference sequence). The CDR3 loop is CATSSGNPLAEQYF. DNA for the CDR3: TGTGCCACCAGCAGCGGGAATCCCCTCGCCGAGCAGTACTTC.

The chain couples TRBV7-8 to TRBJ2-7; 7 bases are a match to TRBD1. Germline V CDR1 and CDR2: SGHVS, FQNEAQ. After removal of 4 bases from V and 3 bases from J, the junction contained 15 bases not matched to a gene. The CDR3 totals 17 residues. The CDR3 DNA follows: TGTGCCAGCAGCTATAGCCCCGACAGGGTTATCGACTACGAGCAGTACTTC. Protein product: CASSYSPDRVIDYEQYF.

In DNA, the CDR3 is TGTGCCAGCAGCTCAGCACCCCAAGCCGGGACAGTAGATACGCAGTATTTT. Its translation is CASSSAPQAGTVDTQYF. The chain joins TRBV7-2 to TRBJ2-3; TRBD1 agrees at 7 bases. The CDR3 consists of 17 residues. With V trimmed by 4 bases and J by 5 bases, 15 bases remained unmatched. Germline V CDR1 and CDR2: SGHTA, FQGNSA.

The CDR3 DNA follows: TGTGCCAGCTCACCATACGTCGGTTCTAGCACAGATACGCAGTATTTT. Protein: CASSPYVGSSTDTQYF. This rearrangement joins TRBV18 to TRBJ2-3; D ambiguous. CDR1 and CDR2 (germline): KGHSH, LQKENI. There are 16 residues in the CDR3. V gave up 2 bases and J gave up 0 bases, with 12 bases separating them.

CDR3 sequence (DNA): TGTGCCAGCAGCGCAGGGGTTAGAAACATTCAGTACTTC. This translates into CASSAGVRNIQYF. The V gene is TRBV6-5, the J gene TRBJ2-4, with a weak D call TRBD1 (6 bases). The CDR3 extends over 13 amino acids. V dropped 6 bases and J dropped 6 bases, with 12 bases sitting between them. CDR1 is MNHEY and CDR2 is SVGAGI in the germline V gene.

J is TRBJ1-5 and V is TRBV18, with 9 bases identical to TRBD1. CDR3 length: 16 residues. The V gene's germline CDR1 is KGHSH and CDR2 LQKENI. With V trimmed by 1 base and J by 6 bases, 7 bases remained unmatched. The CDR3 DNA is TGTGCCAGCTCACCACTGTCTACAGGGGGCAGTCAGCCCCAGCATTTT. Translation gives CASSPLSTGGSQPQHF.

The chain has TRBV4-3 and TRBJ2-5; 14 nucleotides agree with TRBD2. J lost 14 bases, V lost 1 base, and 6 bases had no gene match. The CDR3 has 14 residues. Germline values: CDR1 LGHNA, CDR2 YSLEER. CDR3: CASSQAGTSGRRYF. DNA of the CDR3: TGCGCCAGCAGCCAAGCCGGGACTAGCGGGAGACGATACTTC.

The rearrangement joins TRBV7-2 to TRBJ1-1; D is ambiguous. The CDR3 is 13 residues long. V lost 2 bases and J lost 4, with 8 bases in between. CDR1 SGHTA and CDR2 FQGNSA come from the germline V gene. The CDR3 sequence: CASSLSQRTEAFF. DNA for the CDR3: TGTGCCAGCAGCTTAAGTCAGCGCACTGAAGCTTTCTTT.

The chain employs TRBV4-1 and TRBJ2-2; D tentatively reads TRBD1 or TRBD2 (6 bases each). Germline V gene lookup returns CDR1 MGHRA and CDR2 YSYEKL. V dropped 6 bases and J dropped 1 base, with 18 bases sitting between them. The CDR3 loop spans 17 amino acids. The CDR3 region is CASSTEGGTMNTGELFF. CDR3 bases: TGCGCCAGCAGTACGGAAGGGGGGACAATGAACACCGGGGAGCTGTTTTTT.

This chain uses TRBV15 with TRBJ1-5; D ambiguous. The germline V and J ends were trimmed by 1 base and 4 bases, with 14 bases remaining between them. Germline CDR1 is LNHNV and CDR2 is YYDKDF (reference sequence). The CDR3 sequence is 16 residues long. The CDR3 coding sequence is TGTGCCACCAGCAGAGTCCCCGACACATATAATCAGCCCCAGCATTTT. Amino acid sequence: CATSRVPDTYNQPQHF.

V gene TRBV11-2 combines with J gene TRBJ2-3; TRBD2 aligns across 7 bases. The germline gives CDR1 SGHAT, CDR2 FQNNGV. The junction had 10 bases not matched to a gene; V was cut back by 5 bases and J by 2 bases. There are 16 residues in the CDR3. In nucleotides, the CDR3 is TGTGCCAGCAGCGCGGGAGAGTGGGTGGACACAGATACGCAGTATTTT. Its translation is CASSAGEWVDTDTQYF.

This rearrangement joins TRBV7-9 to TRBJ2-1; 8 positions agree with TRBD2. J gave up 6 bases and V 3 bases, and 7 bases lay outside the gene matches. This CDR3 spans 15 amino acids. CDR1 and CDR2 (germline): SEHNR, FQNEAQ (reference sequence). CDR3 in DNA: TGTGCCAGCAGCTTGGGTACTAGCGGACCCAATGAGCAGTTCTTC. Translating it yields CASSLGTSGPNEQFF.

The V gene is TRBV5-6, the J gene TRBJ2-3; 7 bases agree with TRBD2. The CDR3 has 17 residues. Germline-derived CDR1 and CDR2 are SGHDT and YYEEEE. V was clipped by 6 bases and J by 6 bases; unmatched bases: 19. CDR3 sequence reads: CASTLQRGREIRDTQYF. In DNA, the CDR3 is TGTGCCAGCACCCTACAACGCGGGCGGGAGATTAGGGATACGCAGTATTTT.